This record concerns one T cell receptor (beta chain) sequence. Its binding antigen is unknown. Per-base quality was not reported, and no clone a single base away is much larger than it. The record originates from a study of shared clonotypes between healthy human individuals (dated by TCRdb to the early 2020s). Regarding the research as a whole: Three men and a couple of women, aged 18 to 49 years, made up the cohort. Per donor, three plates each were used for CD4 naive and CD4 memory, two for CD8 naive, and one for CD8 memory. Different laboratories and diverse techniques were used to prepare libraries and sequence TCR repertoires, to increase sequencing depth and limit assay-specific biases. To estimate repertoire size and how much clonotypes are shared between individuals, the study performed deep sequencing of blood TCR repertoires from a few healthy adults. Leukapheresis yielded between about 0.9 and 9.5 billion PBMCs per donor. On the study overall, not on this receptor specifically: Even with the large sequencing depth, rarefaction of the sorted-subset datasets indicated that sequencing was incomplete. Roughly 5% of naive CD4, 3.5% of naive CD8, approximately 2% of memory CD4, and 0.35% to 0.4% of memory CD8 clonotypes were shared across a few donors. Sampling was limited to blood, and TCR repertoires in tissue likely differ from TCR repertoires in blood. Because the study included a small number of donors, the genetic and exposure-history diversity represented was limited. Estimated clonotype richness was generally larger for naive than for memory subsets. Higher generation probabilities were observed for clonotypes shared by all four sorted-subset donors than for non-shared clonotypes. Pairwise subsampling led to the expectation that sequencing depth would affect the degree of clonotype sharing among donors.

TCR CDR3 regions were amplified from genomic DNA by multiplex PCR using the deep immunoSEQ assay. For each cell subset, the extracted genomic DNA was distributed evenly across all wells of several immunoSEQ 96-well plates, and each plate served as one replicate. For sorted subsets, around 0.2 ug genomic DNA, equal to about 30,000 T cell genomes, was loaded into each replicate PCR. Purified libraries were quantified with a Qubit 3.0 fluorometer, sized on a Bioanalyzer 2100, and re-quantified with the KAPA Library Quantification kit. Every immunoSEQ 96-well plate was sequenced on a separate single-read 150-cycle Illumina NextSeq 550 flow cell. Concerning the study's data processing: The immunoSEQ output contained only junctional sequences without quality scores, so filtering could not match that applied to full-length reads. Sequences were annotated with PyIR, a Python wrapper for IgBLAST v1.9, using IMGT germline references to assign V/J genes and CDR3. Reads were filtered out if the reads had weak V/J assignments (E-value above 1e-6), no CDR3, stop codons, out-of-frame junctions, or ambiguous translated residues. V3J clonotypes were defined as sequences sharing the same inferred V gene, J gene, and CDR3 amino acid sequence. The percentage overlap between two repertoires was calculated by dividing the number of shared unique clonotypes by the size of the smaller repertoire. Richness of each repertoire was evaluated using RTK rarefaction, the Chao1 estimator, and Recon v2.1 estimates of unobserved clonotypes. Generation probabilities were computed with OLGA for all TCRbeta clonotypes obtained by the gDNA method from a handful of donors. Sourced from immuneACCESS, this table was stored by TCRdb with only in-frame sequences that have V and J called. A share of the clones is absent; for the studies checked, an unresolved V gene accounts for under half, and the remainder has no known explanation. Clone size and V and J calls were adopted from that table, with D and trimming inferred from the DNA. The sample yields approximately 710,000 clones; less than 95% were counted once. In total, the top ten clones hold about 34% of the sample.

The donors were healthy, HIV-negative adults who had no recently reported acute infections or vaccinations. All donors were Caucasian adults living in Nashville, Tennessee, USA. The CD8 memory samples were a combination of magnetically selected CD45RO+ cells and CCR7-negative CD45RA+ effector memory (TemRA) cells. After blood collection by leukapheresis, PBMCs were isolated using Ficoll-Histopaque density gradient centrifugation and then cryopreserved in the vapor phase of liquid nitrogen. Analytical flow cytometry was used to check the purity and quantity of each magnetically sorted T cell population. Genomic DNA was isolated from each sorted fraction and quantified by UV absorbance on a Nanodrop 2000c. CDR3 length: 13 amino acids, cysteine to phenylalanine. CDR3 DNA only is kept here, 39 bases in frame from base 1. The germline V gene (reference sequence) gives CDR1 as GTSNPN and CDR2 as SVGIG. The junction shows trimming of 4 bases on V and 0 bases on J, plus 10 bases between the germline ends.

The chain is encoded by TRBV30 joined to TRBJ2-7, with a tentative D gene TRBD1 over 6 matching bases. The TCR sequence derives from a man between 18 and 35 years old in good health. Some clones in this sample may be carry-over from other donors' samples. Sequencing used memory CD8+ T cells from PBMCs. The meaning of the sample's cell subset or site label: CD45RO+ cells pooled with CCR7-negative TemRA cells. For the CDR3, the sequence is CAWIGGASYEQYF. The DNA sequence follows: TGTGCCTGGATAGGGGGAGCCTCCTACGAGCAGTACTTC.